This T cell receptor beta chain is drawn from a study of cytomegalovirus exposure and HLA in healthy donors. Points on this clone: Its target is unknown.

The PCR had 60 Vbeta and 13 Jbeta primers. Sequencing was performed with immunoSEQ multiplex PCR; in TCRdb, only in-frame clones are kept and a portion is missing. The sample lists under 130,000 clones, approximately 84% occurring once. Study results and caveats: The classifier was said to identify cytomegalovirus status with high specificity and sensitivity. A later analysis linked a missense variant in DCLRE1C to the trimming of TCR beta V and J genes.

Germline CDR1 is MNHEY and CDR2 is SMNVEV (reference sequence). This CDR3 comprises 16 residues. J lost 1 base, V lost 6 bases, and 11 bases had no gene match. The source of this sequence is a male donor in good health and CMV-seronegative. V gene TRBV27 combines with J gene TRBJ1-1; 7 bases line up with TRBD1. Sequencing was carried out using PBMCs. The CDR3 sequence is CASSPNSGTANTEAFF. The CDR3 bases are TGTGCCAGCAGCCCTAATTCCGGGACAGCGAACACTGAAGCTTTCTTT.